The 21 T cell receptor beta chains presented below share a single source sample, sequenced in a study of blood T cell repertoires in COVID-19. The method was immunoSEQ multiplex PCR; TCRdb's version includes in-frame clones alone and lacks a portion of them. The sample lists about 95,000 clones, around 90% occurring once. The sequenced sample consisted of peripheral blood. The source of these receptors is a man between 60 and 70 years old with COVID-19, enrolled during active disease.

This rearrangement joins TRBV7-9 to TRBJ1-2, with D unclear. The CDR3 contains 15 residues. Looked up from germline, CDR1 is SEHNR and CDR2 is FQNEAQ (reference sequence). Trimming shortened V by 1 base and J by 4 bases, and 13 bases separated the two germline ends. CDR3 residues: CASSLDFGRGYGYTF. The CDR3 nucleotides read TGTGCCAGCAGCTTAGACTTCGGCAGAGGCTATGGCTACACCTTC.

This clone was counted a single time. The rearrangement uses TRBV6-5 and TRBJ1-1; TRBD1 agrees at 7 bases. This CDR3 is 13 amino acids long. Germline values: CDR1 MNHEY, CDR2 SVGAGI. CDR3 sequence reads: CATLRGRSTEAFF. CDR3 in DNA: TGTGCTACACTCAGGGGGAGAAGCACTGAAGCTTTCTTT.

This rearrangement joins TRBV18 to TRBJ1-2; 7 bases are a match to TRBD1. The length of the CDR3 is 16 residues. CDR1 and CDR2 from the germline V gene are KGHSH and LQKENI. The junction had 10 bases not matched to a gene; V was cut back by 2 bases and J by 4 bases. As DNA, the CDR3 is TGTGCCAGCTCACCAGACAGGGTGGAGTCGGGCTATGGCTACACCTTC. Amino acids: CASSPDRVESGYGYTF.

V usage is TRBV11-2 and J usage is TRBJ1-1; TRBD1 matches at 8 bases. This CDR3 region has 14 residues. Per the germline V gene, CDR1 is SGHAT and CDR2 is FQNNGV. V lost 5 bases to trimming and J lost 1 base; unmatched junction nucleotides: 3. The CDR3 protein is CASSGGQGNTEAFF. The CDR3 region has the DNA TGTGCCAGCAGCGGAGGACAGGGGAACACTGAAGCTTTCTTT.

As for this clone: Given a much more abundant clone one base away, this may be a read error. V is TRBV5-4 and J is TRBJ2-3, with TRBD1 identical over 7 bases. Per the germline V gene, CDR1 is SGHNT and CDR2 is YYREEE (reference sequence). Trimming cost V 2 bases and J 0 bases; bases outside gene matches: 0. This CDR3 contains 14 residues. The CDR3 loop reads CASSLQGSTDTQYF. DNA for the CDR3: TGTGCCAGCAGCTTACAGGGGAGCACAGATACGCAGTATTTT.

The table lists this clone with a few counts. J is TRBJ2-2 and V is TRBV11-3; 7 positions agree with TRBD2. Germline CDR1 reads SGHNT; CDR2 reads YENEEA. The ends lost 5 bases at V and 5 bases at J; junction bases unmatched: 11. CDR3 length: 16 residues. The chain's CDR3 is CASSPQAGLGTGELFF. CDR3 coding DNA: TGTGCCAGCAGCCCCCAAGCGGGGTTGGGTACCGGGGAGCTGTTTTTT.

CDR3 bases: TGTGCCAGCAGCAATACCGGGACAGGGTTTCAGCCCCAGCATTTT. This translates into CASSNTGTGFQPQHF. This chain links TRBV6-5 with TRBJ1-5, with 9 positions matching TRBD1. Germline CDR1 is MNHEY and CDR2 is SVGAGI. V dropped 6 bases and J dropped 6; count of bases not matched to a gene: 9. The CDR3 is 15 residues long.

V gene TRBV18 combines with J gene TRBJ2-7; D is perhaps TRBD1 (5 bases). V lost 3 bases to trimming and J lost 7 bases, with 13 bases between them. The germline CDR1 and CDR2 sequences are KGHSH and LQKENI. The CDR3 length is 13 residues. CDR3 coding DNA: TGTGCCAGCTCACCCCAAGACAGCGCGGAGCAGTACTTC. This translates into CASSPQDSAEQYF.

This clone was seen more than once but under ten times. The chain recombines TRBV3-1 (or the pseudogene TRBV3-2) with TRBJ2-7; D unresolved. V shed 5 bases and J shed 3 bases, with 8 bases lying between them. This CDR3 has 12 amino acids. CDR1 and CDR2 (germline): LGHDT, YNNKEL (reference sequence). The CDR3 DNA sequence: TGTGCCAGCAGCTCCCTTAGCTACGAGCAGTACTTC. Translated, it gives CASSSLSYEQYF.

V gene TRBV5-1 combines with J gene TRBJ2-5; 8 nucleotides agree with TRBD1. There are 15 residues in the CDR3. The germline CDR1 and CDR2 sequences are SGHRS and YFSETQ. V was pared by 4 bases and J by 4 bases, with 9 bases of the junction left unmatched. CDR3 nucleotides: TGCGCCAGCAGCCACATGGACAGGGTGGGAGAGACCCAGTACTTC. Residues: CASSHMDRVGETQYF.

The chain has TRBV3-1 (or the pseudogene TRBV3-2) and TRBJ1-2, with D unresolved. Per germline, CDR1 LGHDT and CDR2 YNNKEL (reference sequence). Trimming pared 0 bases from V and 3 bases from J, leaving 8 bases between. The CDR3 is 14 residues long. The CDR3: CASSQEGVDYGYTF. DNA of the CDR3: TGTGCCAGCAGCCAAGAGGGCGTCGACTATGGCTACACCTTC.

V is TRBV27 and J is TRBJ1-5; D is ambiguous. From germline, CDR1 is MNHEY and CDR2 SMNVEV (reference sequence). The CDR3 has 16 amino acids. Trimming left V 8 bases short and J 2 bases short, with 19 bases between. The CDR3 sequence is CASGPRRAWGNQPQHF. Here the CDR3 DNA reads TGTGCCAGCGGGCCCCGGAGGGCTTGGGGCAATCAGCCCCAGCATTTT.

V gene TRBV7-3 combines with J gene TRBJ2-1; a weak D match, TRBD2 (6 bases). Germline CDR1 is SGHTA and CDR2 is FQGTGA. Trimming took 5 bases from V and 12 from J, leaving 20 bases between them. CDR3 length: 14 amino acids. The CDR3 region is CASSPPGGSYRQFF. In DNA form, the CDR3 reads TGTGCCAGCAGCCCTCCCGGGGGTTCATACCGGCAGTTCTTC.

This chain connects TRBV28 to TRBJ2-1, with 7 bases fitting TRBD2. Trimming cost V 5 bases and J 6 bases; bases outside gene matches: 7. The CDR3 contains 14 residues. CDR1 MDHEN and CDR2 SYDVKM come from the germline V gene. The CDR3 is CASSPRGDSNEQFF. CDR3 in DNA: TGTGCCAGCAGTCCCCGGGGGGATAGCAATGAGCAGTTCTTC.

The chain has TRBV5-8 and TRBJ2-2; possible D gene TRBD2, 5 bases. CDR3 length: 14 residues. Per germline, CDR1 SGHTS and CDR2 YDEGEE. V gave up 1 base and J gave up 4 bases, with 8 bases separating them. The CDR3 DNA is TGTGCCAGCAGCTTGAGAGGGCTCACCGGGGAGCTGTTTTTT. The encoded protein is CASSLRGLTGELFF.

This clone was detected once. The chain carries TRBV7-9 and TRBJ1-6, with D perhaps matching TRBD1 (5 bases). The germline V gene encodes CDR1 SEHNR and CDR2 FQNEAQ (reference sequence). The CDR3 extends over 14 amino acids. V shed 5 bases and J shed 7 bases, with 12 bases lying between them. The chain's CDR3 is CASSVAGENSPLHF. The CDR3 DNA reads as TGTGCCAGCAGCGTTGCGGGGGAGAATTCACCCCTCCACTTT.

The chain has TRBV6-2 or TRBV6-3 and TRBJ1-5; a weak D match, TRBD1 (5 bases). The germline V gene encodes CDR1 MNHEY and CDR2 SVGEGT. The length of the CDR3 is 15 residues. Trimming took off 4 bases at V and 3 bases at J, with 13 bases between the two ends. CDR3 DNA: TGTGCCAGCAGTTTCCAACAGGTACCCAATCAGCCCCAGCATTTT. It is translated as CASSFQQVPNQPQHF.

The chain couples TRBV7-9 to TRBJ2-7; 13 bases map to TRBD2. Trimming took 5 bases from V and 5 from J; bases not matched to a gene: 3. CDR3 length equals 14 residues. Germline V lookup: CDR1 SEHNR, CDR2 FQNEAQ (reference sequence). The CDR3 DNA sequence: TGTGCCAGCAGCCCCGGACTAGCGGGAGACGAGCAGTACTTC. Protein product: CASSPGLAGDEQYF.

This chain joins TRBV28 and TRBJ2-3; D gene uncertain. Germline V gives CDR1 MDHEN, CDR2 SYDVKM. The CDR3 is 13 residues long. The ends were cut back, 8 bases at V and 0 bases at J, with 9 bases in the middle. CDR3 DNA sequence: TGTGCCAGCTGGGCGTTAAGCACAGATACGCAGTATTTT. This translates into CASWALSTDTQYF.

The rearrangement uses TRBV5-1 and TRBJ2-7, with 7 bases that match TRBD1. This CDR3 is 14 amino acids long. Looked up from germline, CDR1 is SGHRS and CDR2 is YFSETQ. The V segment lost 4 bases and the J segment 1 base; nucleotides outside the gene matches: 5. DNA of the CDR3: TGCGCCAGCAGCCCCGGGACAGAATCCTACGAGCAGTACTTC. Protein: CASSPGTESYEQYF.

The rearrangement links TRBV11-3 to TRBJ1-1; 7 bases align to TRBD1. The CDR3 length is 15 residues. V was clipped by 5 bases and J by 0 bases; unmatched bases: 6. CDR1 and CDR2 (germline): SGHNT, YENEEA. Written as DNA, the CDR3 is TGTGCCAGCAGCCCCCGACAGGGCCTGAACACTGAAGCTTTCTTT. Protein product: CASSPRQGLNTEAFF.